A single sample is the source of the 9 T cell receptor beta chains below, sequenced in a study of response to subunit inactivated influenza vaccine listed by TCRdb under 2018. Receptor amplification or capture employed RT-PCR. Sequencing used an Illumina HiSeq 2500. TCRdb trimmed public reads at Q25 via fastp, called clones via MiXCR and kept in-frame beta chains. For every CDR3 protein sequence, its rows merge into one entry that carries the most common genes and DNA. Here the sample has roughly 710,000 distinct CDR3 sequences; around 13% occur a single time. The ten largest clonotypes hold about 7.4% of the sample. The material was PBMCs from blood, obtained 14 to 15 days before vaccination. The source is a man aged 45-60 years who received an inactivated influenza vaccine. Donor details come from another sample of the same person, matched by shared clones.

This clonotype has ten or more counts. The chain recombines TRBV20-1 with TRBJ2-7; TRBD1 or TRBD2 may be the D gene (5 bases each). The germline gives CDR1 DFQATT, CDR2 SNEGSKA (reference sequence). The CDR3 spans 13 residues. The germline V and J ends were trimmed by 4 bases and 0 bases, with 10 bases remaining between them. The CDR3 coding sequence is TGCAGTGCTATGGCAGGGAGCTCCTACGAGCAGTACTTC. This codes for CSAMAGSSYEQYF.

This clonotype was observed a few times. This sequence joins TRBV2 and TRBJ1-5; D is perhaps TRBD1 (5 bases). CDR3 length equals 13 residues. Germline CDR1 is SNHLY and CDR2 is FYNNEI. Between the trimmed V and J ends, which lost 4 bases and 7 bases, there was a span of 11 bases. The CDR3 region has the DNA TGTGCCAGCAGTGGAAGGGGCCAGCAGCCCCAGCATTTT. Its translation: CASSGRGQQPQHF.

This clonotype was recorded at least ten times. V gene TRBV4-3 combines with J gene TRBJ1-6; D might be TRBD1 (5 bases). This CDR3 is built from 14 residues. The germline V gene has CDR1 LGHNA and CDR2 YSLEER. V was shortened by 0 bases and J by 7 bases, with 7 bases between the two germline ends. The CDR3 sequence: CASSQDRGNSPLHF. In nucleotides, the CDR3 is TGCGCCAGCAGCCAAGATCGGGGGAATTCACCCCTCCACTTT.

The J gene is TRBJ2-1, the V gene TRBV10-3; 9 bases align to TRBD2. V lost 3 bases, J lost 1 base, and 10 bases stayed unmatched. Germline loops: CDR1 ENHRY, CDR2 SYGVKD. This CDR3 is 18 amino acids long. CDR3 in DNA: TGTGCCATCAGTGATGCCGATAGCGGGAGCGGGTCCTACAATGAGCAGTTCTTC. It codes for CAISDADSGSGSYNEQFF.

The rearrangement uses TRBV3-1 and TRBJ1-1; 7 bases map to TRBD1. Germline CDR1 reads LGHDT; CDR2 reads YNNKEL (reference sequence). This CDR3 comprises 14 residues. J lost 3 bases, V lost 4 bases, and 5 bases had no gene match. The DNA for the CDR3 is TGTGCCAGCAGCCGCCTAACAGGGGACACTGAAGCTTTCTTT. This translates into CASSRLTGDTEAFF.

This clonotype was detected many times. The chain combines TRBV12-3 or TRBV12-4 with TRBJ2-1, with D possibly TRBD1 on 5 matching bases. The germline V and J ends were trimmed by 7 bases and 8 bases, with 18 bases remaining between them. The CDR3 consists of 14 residues. The CDR3 bases are TGTGCCAGCACCTTCGACCAGATCAGGGATGAGCAGTTCTTC. Its protein product is CASTFDQIRDEQFF.

The chain has TRBV7-9 and TRBJ1-6; tentative D call: TRBD1 (6 bases). The V gene's germline CDR1 is SEHNR and CDR2 FQNEAQ (reference sequence). The V gene lost 5 bases and the J gene lost 0 bases, with 14 bases spanning the gap. The CDR3 length is 17 residues. Here the CDR3 DNA reads TGTGCCAGCAGCCCAGGGGAATGGGGCTCCTATAATTCACCCCTCCACTTT. Protein: CASSPGEWGSYNSPLHF.

The chain carries TRBV27 and TRBJ2-5; TRBD1 matches at 7 bases. V lost 4 bases, J lost 5 bases, and 4 bases stayed unmatched. This CDR3 contains 13 residues. CDR1 and CDR2 (germline): MNHEY, SMNVEV (reference sequence). CDR3 protein: CASSWGQSETQYF. The DNA for the CDR3 is TGTGCCAGCAGTTGGGGACAGTCCGAGACCCAGTACTTC.

The CDR3: CASSAAGMFNEQFF. CDR3 bases: TGTGCCAGCAGTGCCGCGGGAATGTTCAATGAGCAGTTCTTC. The rearrangement links TRBV25-1 to TRBJ2-1; D might be TRBD2 (6 bases). Germline loops: CDR1 MGHDK, CDR2 SYGVNS. V was trimmed by 4 bases and J by 6 bases, leaving 13 bases between them. This CDR3 region has 14 residues.